Presented here are 19 T cell receptor beta chains from one specimen sequenced in a study of identical twins. TCRdb re-derived calls from the 5' RACE reads in MiXCR, one entry per CDR3 protein. This sample has about 210,000 distinct CDR3 sequences; roughly a tenth occur once, and the top ten carry just over 5%. Source material: memory (CD45RO+) T cells sorted from blood. Receptors originate from a young woman in good health.

This chain uses TRBV29-1 with TRBJ2-3; D is undetermined. CDR1 is SQVTM and CDR2 is ANQGSEA in the germline V gene. CDR3 length equals 13 residues. Trimming removed 7 bases from V and 3 bases from J, with 14 bases in between. CDR3 sequence (DNA): TGCAGCGCCGGCCACGGCAGAACAGATACGCAGTATTTT. Residues: CSAGHGRTDTQYF.

The V and J genes are TRBV3-1 and TRBJ2-1; 10 nucleotides align to TRBD2. Germline lookup yields CDR1 LGHDT and CDR2 YNNKEL (reference sequence). The junction had 17 bases not matched to a gene; V was cut back by 1 base and J by 8 bases. The CDR3 has 19 amino acids. CDR3 sequence: CASSQGRLAGASGRDEQFF. DNA for the CDR3: TGTGCCAGCAGCCAAGGGAGGCTAGCGGGGGCCTCAGGTAGAGATGAGCAGTTCTTC.

This clonotype has only a few counts. The chain recombines TRBV6-1 with TRBJ2-4, with D tentatively TRBD2 (5 bases). The CDR3 sequence is 14 residues long. In germline, CDR1 is MNHNS, CDR2 SASEGT. Trimming shortened V by 7 bases and J by 0 bases, and 10 bases separated the two germline ends. The CDR3 DNA reads as TGTGCCAGCACGGACGGACTAGCCAAAAACATTCAGTACTTC. Amino acid sequence: CASTDGLAKNIQYF.

This clonotype occurred many times. The gene calls are TRBV2 and TRBJ2-3; tentatively, D is TRBD1 (6 bases). Per the germline V gene, CDR1 is SNHLY and CDR2 is FYNNEI. V was clipped by 6 bases and J by 1 base, with 11 bases between them. The CDR3 has 14 amino acids. In nucleotides, the CDR3 is TGTGCCAGCAGCTTTCGACAGGGCACAGATACGCAGTATTTT. Translating gives CASSFRQGTDTQYF.

The chain employs TRBV6-2 or TRBV6-3 and TRBJ2-5; possible D gene TRBD2, 5 bases. CDR3 size: 15 residues. With 6 bases removed from V and 4 bases from J, the gap between germline ends came to 18 bases. Germline CDR1 is MNHEY and CDR2 is SVGEGT. The CDR3 sequence: CASSSQDSRGETQYF. In DNA form, the CDR3 reads TGTGCCAGCAGCTCCCAGGACTCCCGAGGAGAGACCCAGTACTTC.

Many counts were recorded for this clonotype. The chain employs TRBV10-3 and TRBJ2-1; D not resolved. The ends were cut back, 0 bases at V and 8 bases at J, with 8 bases in the middle. Germline CDR1 is ENHRY and CDR2 is SYGVKD. The length of the CDR3 is 13 residues. The CDR3 region is CAISESGLHEQFF. CDR3 in DNA: TGTGCCATCAGTGAGTCAGGGTTGCATGAGCAGTTCTTC.

This clonotype was detected a few times. CDR3 residues: CATRQGRADTQYF. CDR3 DNA sequence: TGTGCCACTCGACAGGGAAGGGCAGATACGCAGTATTTT. The V gene is TRBV12-3 or TRBV12-4, the J gene TRBJ2-3, with 7 bases matching TRBD1. J lost 4 bases, V lost 10 bases, and 8 bases had no gene match. This CDR3 has 13 amino acids.

The chain links TRBV7-9 to TRBJ2-3; D may correspond to TRBD1 or TRBD2 (5 bases each). The CDR3 sequence is 14 residues long. Germline loops: CDR1 SEHNR, CDR2 FQNEAQ (reference sequence). With 7 bases removed from V and 2 bases from J, the gap between germline ends came to 13 bases. This CDR3 reads CASTRGRTTDTQYF. The CDR3 DNA reads TGTGCCAGCACCCGGGGCAGAACCACAGATACGCAGTATTTT.

This clonotype has a handful of counts. The rearrangement links TRBV30 to TRBJ1-1, with D unresolved. CDR1 is GTSNPN, CDR2 SVGIG, per germline (reference sequence). The CDR3 has 17 residues. V lost 2 bases to trimming and J lost 2 bases, with 21 bases between them. DNA of the CDR3: TGTGCCTGGAGTACTCCTTACTCGGTGATTTCTAACACTGAAGCTTTCTTT. This encodes CAWSTPYSVISNTEAFF.

This clonotype was observed a few times. The J gene is TRBJ2-7, the V gene TRBV5-8; the match to TRBD2 covers 10 bases. The V segment lost 2 bases and the J segment 3 bases; nucleotides outside the gene matches: 8. This CDR3 is built from 16 residues. The germline V gene encodes CDR1 SGHTS and CDR2 YDEGEE. The CDR3: CASSLGFWTSGYEQYF. For the CDR3, the DNA is TGTGCCAGCAGCTTAGGCTTCTGGACTAGCGGCTACGAGCAGTACTTC.

This clonotype occurred many times. This chain joins TRBV10-3 and TRBJ2-1, with 8 bases that match TRBD1. V was clipped by 6 bases and J by 8 bases; unmatched bases: 3. There are 12 residues in the CDR3. Germline V gene data show CDR1 as ENHRY and CDR2 as SYGVKD. CDR3: CAIRDRDDEQFF. The CDR3, as DNA: TGTGCCATCAGGGACAGGGACGATGAGCAGTTCTTC.

Only a few counts were recorded for this clonotype. The V and J genes are TRBV20-1 and TRBJ1-6; possible D gene TRBD1, 6 bases. Trimming stripped 1 base from V and 7 bases from J, with 11 bases between. Germline lookup yields CDR1 DFQATT and CDR2 SNEGSKA (reference sequence). This CDR3 is built from 14 residues. In DNA form, the CDR3 reads TGCAGTGCTAGAGGCAACAGGGTCAATTCACCCCTCCACTTT. This translates into CSARGNRVNSPLHF.

The table lists this clonotype with a few counts. This chain connects TRBV3-1 to TRBJ1-2; no firm D call. This CDR3 region has 14 residues. CDR1 and CDR2 from the germline V gene are LGHDT and YNNKEL (reference sequence). Trimming pared 1 base from V and 1 base from J, leaving 7 bases between. The CDR3 loop is CASSQGTFNYGYTF. CDR3 nucleotides: TGTGCCAGCAGCCAAGGAACCTTTAACTATGGCTACACCTTC.

This clonotype was found many times. The chain links TRBV15 to TRBJ2-3; 12 nucleotides align to TRBD2. CDR1 and CDR2 from the germline V gene are LNHNV and YYDKDF (reference sequence). The CDR3 is made up of 16 amino acids. The trim removed 5 bases at V and 5 bases at J, leaving 8 bases unmatched. CDR3 sequence reads: CATSPEASGGEDTQYF. CDR3 DNA sequence: TGTGCCACCAGCCCGGAAGCTAGCGGGGGGGAAGATACGCAGTATTTT.

This clonotype was seen a few times. The chain recombines TRBV20-1 with TRBJ2-7; no reliable D call. V was shortened by 5 bases and J by 2 bases, with 13 bases between the two germline ends. The CDR3 length is 13 residues. In germline, CDR1 is DFQATT, CDR2 SNEGSKA (reference sequence). The DNA for the CDR3 is TGCAGTGCTCTACCCCAGGACGCCTACGAGCAGTACTTC. The encoded protein is CSALPQDAYEQYF.

CDR3 in amino acids: CASSVFAGGSTHNEQFF. DNA for the CDR3: TGTGCCAGCAGTGTATTCGCGGGAGGCTCCACCCACAATGAGCAGTTCTTC. The V gene is TRBV6-1, the J gene TRBJ2-1, with 8 bases matching TRBD2. This CDR3 spans 17 amino acids. V trimming: 4 bases; J trimming: 5 bases; junction bases outside the gene matches: 13. CDR1 MNHNS and CDR2 SASEGT come from the germline V gene.

V gene TRBV20-1 combines with J gene TRBJ2-7, with TRBD2 identical over 8 bases. V dropped 4 bases and J dropped 7; count of bases not matched to a gene: 12. The CDR3 consists of 14 residues. CDR1 and CDR2 from the germline V gene are DFQATT and SNEGSKA (reference sequence). CDR3 in DNA: TGCAGTGCTACTAAGCGGGAGTTCCTAGGGGAGCAGTACTTC. This codes for CSATKREFLGEQYF.

The chain is built from TRBV25-1 and TRBJ1-1; D is uncertain. The germline CDR1 and CDR2 sequences are MGHDK and SYGVNS. The CDR3 is made up of 12 amino acids. The germline V and J ends were trimmed by 9 bases and 3 bases, with 11 bases remaining between them. The CDR3 region is CARPGLDTEAFF. DNA of the CDR3: TGTGCCAGACCCGGACTAGACACTGAAGCTTTCTTT.

V usage is TRBV12-3 or TRBV12-4 and J usage is TRBJ1-1; 7 bases agree with TRBD1. Trimming took 7 bases from V and 3 from J; bases not matched to a gene: 8. This CDR3 is built from 14 residues. CDR3 residues: CASTGGQDYTEAFF. In DNA form, the CDR3 reads TGTGCCAGCACGGGCGGACAGGACTACACTGAAGCTTTCTTT.